The following is a TCR beta chain sequence with its context. The specificity of this receptor is unknown. Per-base qualities were not stored, and no clone one base away is much larger. This sample was taken from a study of quantifying T cell responses using KT2 cells (dated 2017 in TCRdb). For context, the study as a whole: RNA was DNase-treated and reverse transcribed with TCR alpha and beta constant-region primers, mostly using SuperScript III. Under optimum conditions, the T4 ligation step was estimated to exceed 10% efficiency. PCR2 was performed as a SYBR Green qPCR and was stopped at a predetermined fluorescence threshold so that over-amplification was avoided. The research as a whole found: The numbers of KT2 alpha and beta sequences increased linearly with the number of input KT2 cells across several orders of magnitude. No side-by-side comparison between this pipeline and other TCR sequencing techniques was included in the study. Even at the lowest spike-in tested, roughly one KT2 cell per 100,000 PBMC, KT2 sequences were still detected. At very high KT2 spike-in numbers, detection of KT2 sequences reached saturation.

Relative to germline, V is 0 bases shorter and J is 0 bases shorter, with 18 bases between their ends. The CDR3 numbers 19 residues from cysteine through phenylalanine. Only the CDR3 DNA is retained, 57 bases long and in frame from the first base. CDR1 and CDR2 were assigned from the germline V gene as MGHRA and YSYEKL. The protocol used for the library was UMI-ligation and nested PCR. Using T4 RNA ligase 1, a single-stranded oligonucleotide bearing the Illumina SP2 sequence plus a UMI was ligated onto the 3' end of the cDNA. PCR1 consisted of three to four cycles (98 degrees C 15 s, 69 degrees C 30 s, 72 degrees C 40 s), and for the beta primer an equimolar mix of RC1.1 and RC1.2 was used to cover TRBC1 and TRBC2. Starting at PCR2, the TCR alpha and beta chains were handled separately, and sample indices and Illumina adaptors were added. The UMI, placed after an 8-base spacer, consisted of 12 random nucleotides arranged as two hexamers with a spacer between them. Libraries were sequenced on an Illumina MiSeq using v2 2x251 paired-end chemistry, with about 11 samples typically included per run. To boost diversity, each sequencing library was supplemented with PhiX DNA at roughly 5-8%. The study's processing was this. bcl2fastq converted raw reads to FASTQ, and Demultiplexor demultiplexed the reads by dual indices. V and J genes were assigned by Decombinator through tag matching, with a single base-pair mismatch being allowed. Using UMIs, Collapsinator corrected both sequencing errors and the frequency errors that come from PCR heterogeneity. CDR3Translator converted Decombinator identifiers into nucleotide sequence, translated that sequence into amino acids, and extracted CDR3 based on C- and N-terminal motifs. Each distinct KT2 TCR was counted as one cluster of KT2 sequences that shared a single unique molecular identifier. TCRdb's own reprocessing of the public reads used fastp at Q25 and MiXCR and kept productive beta chains. Every distinct CDR3 protein forms one entry, paired with its most common genes and DNA. These V and J calls originate from TCRdb's pipeline instead of the authors' own analysis. The sample profile shows 40,000 to 50,000 distinct CDR3 sequences; over 15% of them were found once. The ten largest clones take up approximately 40% of the sample.

To test the sensitivity and accuracy of the pipeline, known numbers of KT2, a T cell clone whose TCR had already been sequenced, were spiked into unfractionated PBMC. A range of KT2-to-PBMC ratios was set up by mixing KT2 cells into a fixed number of PBMC. Sequencing was done on a sample of PBMCs spiked with cells of the T cell clone KT2. The receptor was derived from a human donor. The rearrangement joined TRBV4-1 to TRBJ2-1, with no confidently assigned D gene. The CDR3 region has the sequence CASSQDRADRESSYNEQFF. The DNA reads TGCGCCAGCAGCCAAGATAGGGCGGATCGAGAAAGCTCCTACAATGAGCAGTTCTTC.